Sequencing of this T cell receptor (beta chain) was carried out in a study of memory CD4+ T cells and cytomegalovirus serostatus. Study-level information: This sample comes from healthy Belgian adults, eight or nine CMV seropositive, around 26 seronegative.

Some clones are missing from TCRdb's copy, which holds only in-frame ones; the method was immunoSEQ multiplex PCR. The sample includes about 60,000 clones, roughly 75% of them seen just once. The sort gate was single viable CD3+CD4+CD8-CD45RO+ cells for memory CD4+ T cells. CMV serostatus came from serum IgG against pp150, pp28, p38, p52. With respect to this clone: The antigen remains unidentified.

Germline V lookup: CDR1 LNHNV, CDR2 YYDKDF (reference sequence). The CDR3 covers 16 residues. Trimming at V came to 0 bases and at J to 6 bases, leaving 11 bases not matched to a gene. Study findings and constraints: Suggested: most of the CMV-linked TCR signature lies in CD4+ memory cells. Median bootstrapped AUC for CMV status was approximately 0.94 originally, about 0.9 US-trained.

Sequenced input: memory CD4+ T cells from blood. This clonotype was sampled from an adult in good health and CMV-seronegative. Some clones in this sample may be carry-over from other donors' samples. The chain carries TRBV15 and TRBJ2-7; 7 bases map to TRBD1. CDR3 DNA sequence: TGTGCCACCAGCAGAGAATTAGCTTCGACAGGGTCCGAGCAGTACTTC. This sequence encodes CATSRELASTGSEQYF.